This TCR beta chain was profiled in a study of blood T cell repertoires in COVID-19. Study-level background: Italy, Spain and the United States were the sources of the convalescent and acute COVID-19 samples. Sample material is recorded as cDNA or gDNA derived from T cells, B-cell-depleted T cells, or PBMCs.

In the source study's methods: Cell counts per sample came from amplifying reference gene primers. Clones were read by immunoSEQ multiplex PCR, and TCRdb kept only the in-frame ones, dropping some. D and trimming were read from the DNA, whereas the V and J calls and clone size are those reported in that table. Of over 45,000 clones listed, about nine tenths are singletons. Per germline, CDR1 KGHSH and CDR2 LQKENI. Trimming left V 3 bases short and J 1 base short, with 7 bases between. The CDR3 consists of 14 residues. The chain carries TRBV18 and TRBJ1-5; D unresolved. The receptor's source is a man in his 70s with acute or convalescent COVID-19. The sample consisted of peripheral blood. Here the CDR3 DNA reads TGTGCCAGCTCACCTCCGGGAAGCAATCAGCCCCAGCATTTT. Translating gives CASSPPGSNQPQHF.